These 15 T cell receptor beta chains were all obtained from the same sample, sequenced in a study of chemoradiotherapy in HPV16-positive cancers. Assay: immunoSEQ multiplex PCR; the TCRdb copy retains only in-frame clones and omits some. The sample lists about 9,000 clones, roughly nine tenths seen once, with 3.5% in the top ten. The input for sequencing was blood, taken from a patient who underwent chemoradiotherapy. The origin of the receptors is a human donor with HPV-associated anogenital cancer.

This clone has a single count. The chain has TRBV9 and TRBJ2-7; 9 positions agree with TRBD1. The V gene's germline CDR1 is SGDLS and CDR2 YYNGEE. The length of the CDR3 is 15 residues. With 1 base clipped from V and 1 base from J, the junction kept 3 bases outside the gene matches. As DNA, the CDR3 is TGTGCCAGCAGCGTATCGGGGACAGGGTCCTACGAGCAGTACTTC. This translates into CASSVSGTGSYEQYF.

The chain uses TRBV7-3 and TRBJ1-3; 9 nucleotides match TRBD1. Germline V gives CDR1 SGHTA, CDR2 FQGTGA. This CDR3 has 16 amino acids. The J segment lost 0 bases and the V segment lost 2 bases, leaving 2 bases of the junction unmatched. The CDR3 DNA is TGTGCCAGCAGCTTAGGGACAGGGCACTCTGGAAACACCATATATTTT. Translation: CASSLGTGHSGNTIYF. Based on the CDR3 plus reference TRBV7-3 and TRBJ1-3, the full variable domain is GAGVSQTPSNKVTEKGKYVELRCDPISGHTALYWYRQSLGQGPEFLIYFQGTGAADDSGLPNDRFFAVRPEGSVSTLKIQRTERGDSAVYLCASSLGTGHSGNTIYFGEGSWLTVV.

J is TRBJ2-3 and V is TRBV7-2; no definite D call. The CDR3 runs to 11 residues. Trimming left V 3 bases short and J 4 bases short, with 2 bases between. Looked up from germline, CDR1 is SGHTA and CDR2 is FQGNSA. CDR3 amino acids: CASSFSDTQYF. The CDR3 nucleotides are TGTGCCAGCAGCTTTTCAGATACGCAGTATTTT.

The rearrangement links TRBV19 to TRBJ2-7; the D is unclear. Germline V gene lookup returns CDR1 LNHDA and CDR2 SQIVND (reference sequence). V lost 2 bases and J lost 0, with 11 bases in between. The CDR3 consists of 15 residues. As DNA, the CDR3 is TGTGCCAGTAGTATAAGTTATTTTCCCTCCTACGAGCAGTACTTC. Amino acid sequence: CASSISYFPSYEQYF. Combining the CDR3 with reference TRBV19 and TRBJ2-7 gives the whole variable domain DGGITQSPKYLFRKEGQNVTLSCEQNLNHDAMYWYRQDPGQGLRLIYYSQIVNDFQKGDIAEGYSVSREKKESFPLTVTSAQKNPTAFYLCASSISYFPSYEQYFGPGTRLTVT.

V is TRBV14 and J is TRBJ2-2, with 8 bases fitting TRBD2. CDR1 is SGHDN and CDR2 is FVKESK in the germline V gene. The V gene end was trimmed by 6 bases and the J gene end by 1 base; junction bases not matched to a gene: 1. This CDR3 is 14 amino acids long. The CDR3 sequence: CASRLAVNTGELFF. CDR3 bases: TGTGCCAGCAGACTAGCGGTGAACACCGGGGAGCTGTTTTTT. Full variable domain (missing parts from reference TRBV14 and TRBJ2-2): EAGVTQFPSHSVIEKGQTVTLRCDPISGHDNLYWYRRVMGKEIKFLLHFVKESKQDESGMPNNRFLAERTGGTYSTLKVQPAELEDSGVYFCASRLAVNTGELFFGEGSRLTVL.

The rearrangement joins TRBV6-4 to TRBJ1-1, with a possible D match to TRBD1 (5 bases). Deletions cut 2 bases from V and 10 bases from J, with 14 bases between. The CDR3 is 13 amino acids. Germline CDR1 reads MRHNA; CDR2 reads SNTAGT. The CDR3 DNA follows: TGTGCCAGCAGTGACGCAGGGATAAGTCGAGCTTTCTTT. Translated, it gives CASSDAGISRAFF.

The sample holds one count of this clone. The V and J genes are TRBV27 and TRBJ1-2, with 9 nucleotides matching TRBD1. V dropped 6 bases and J dropped 5; count of bases not matched to a gene: 10. The germline gives CDR1 MNHEY, CDR2 SMNVEV (reference sequence). The CDR3 extends over 15 amino acids. CDR3 loop: CASRLTGGQSYGYTF. The DNA for the CDR3 is TGTGCCAGCAGGCTGACAGGGGGTCAGAGTTATGGCTACACCTTC.

The V gene is TRBV5-1, the J gene TRBJ2-1; D assignment may be TRBD1 or TRBD2 (5 bases each). The CDR3 has 15 residues. Between the trimmed V and J ends, which lost 4 bases and 5 bases, there was a span of 16 bases. From germline, CDR1 is SGHRS and CDR2 YFSETQ. CDR3: CASSTGQVANNEQFF. The CDR3 nucleotides are TGCGCCAGCAGCACAGGACAAGTAGCGAACAATGAGCAGTTCTTC.

The chain recombines TRBV28 with TRBJ2-7; 9 positions match TRBD1. The CDR3 extends over 15 amino acids. CDR1 is MDHEN, CDR2 SYDVKM, per germline. Trimming at V came to 6 bases and at J to 2 bases, leaving 8 bases not matched to a gene. The CDR3 loop reads CASSQPGQGPYEQYF. CDR3 sequence (DNA): TGTGCCAGCAGCCAGCCGGGACAGGGTCCCTACGAGCAGTACTTC.

The J gene is TRBJ1-6, the V gene TRBV10-3; 10 nucleotides align to TRBD1. Per the germline V gene, CDR1 is ENHRY and CDR2 is SYGVKD. J was trimmed by 3 bases and V by 10 bases; bases with no gene match: 15. The CDR3 sequence is 18 residues long. CDR3 in DNA: TGTGCCACCGCCCCGGGACAGGGGAGTATAATCTATAATTCACCCCTCCACTTT. It encodes CATAPGQGSIIYNSPLHF.

This chain uses TRBV4-2 with TRBJ2-3; D is uncertain. The V gene's germline CDR1 is LGHNA and CDR2 YNFKEQ. Trimming took off 3 bases at V and 2 bases at J, with 18 bases between the two ends. The CDR3 sequence is 17 residues long. CDR3 sequence reads: CASSQASGHRDTDTQYF. CDR3 coding DNA: TGTGCCAGCAGCCAGGCGTCCGGGCATAGAGACACAGATACGCAGTATTTT.

This rearrangement joins TRBV27 to TRBJ2-1; D gene unclear. Germline CDR1 reads MNHEY; CDR2 reads SMNVEV (reference sequence). Trimming removed 5 bases from V and 10 bases from J, with 24 bases in between. This CDR3 is 16 amino acids long. The CDR3 bases are TGTGCCAGCAGTCCACGAGTCTATCCCCAGTCCTTAGAGCAGTTCTTC. It specifies CASSPRVYPQSLEQFF.

The chain is built from TRBV5-8 and TRBJ2-5, with D maybe TRBD1 (6 bases). This CDR3 contains 13 residues. The V gene's germline CDR1 is SGHTS and CDR2 YDEGEE. Between the trimmed V and J ends, which lost 2 bases and 2 bases, there was a span of 7 bases. CDR3 loop: CASSFGQQETQYF. CDR3 DNA sequence: TGTGCCAGCAGCTTTGGACAGCAAGAGACCCAGTACTTC.

J is TRBJ2-2 and V is TRBV19, with 10 bases lining up with TRBD1. CDR1 and CDR2 (germline): LNHDA, SQIVND (reference sequence). The CDR3 has 15 residues. J gave up 4 bases and V 3 bases, and 2 bases lay outside the gene matches. The CDR3, as DNA: TGTGCCAGTAGTATGGGGACAGGGGCCACCGGGGAGCTGTTTTTT. Translated: CASSMGTGATGELFF.

V is TRBV6-1 and J is TRBJ2-5; D is possibly TRBD1 (5 bases). Trimming shortened V by 4 bases and J by 4 bases, and 19 bases separated the two germline ends. The CDR3 totals 16 residues. Germline V CDR1 and CDR2: MNHNS, SASEGT. This CDR3 is CASSVLDSRRRETQYF. CDR3 sequence (DNA): TGTGCCAGCAGTGTCCTTGACAGTCGAAGAAGAGAGACCCAGTACTTC.